This TCR beta chain was captured in a study of post-analysis software for immune sequencing data. Study-wide results and caveats: Samples made in the same batch grouped tightly together by F measure. A handful of TRBV segments were more frequent in patients than controls; TRBV5-6, TRBV5-1 and TRBV20-1 belonged to this group.

Comments on this clonotype: The antigen is unknown.

Prepared TCR beta cDNA libraries contained unique molecular identifiers. TCRdb reanalysed the PCR reads using MiXCR and keeps one entry per CDR3 protein. The profile covers 650,000 to 850,000 distinct CDR3 sequences, with just over 45% appearing a single time and roughly 4.5% taken by the ten largest. V trimming: 5 bases; J trimming: 5 bases; junction bases outside the gene matches: 7. The length of the CDR3 is 13 residues. Germline CDR1 and CDR2: DFQATT and SNEGSKA (reference sequence). The specimen sequenced was blood. The chain has TRBV20-1 and TRBJ2-7; 9 nucleotides line up with TRBD2. The receptor was derived from a girl between 10 and 17 years old with multiple sclerosis. This CDR3 reads CSAPGTSSDEQYF. CDR3 DNA: TGCAGTGCTCCCGGGACTAGCAGCGACGAGCAGTACTTC.